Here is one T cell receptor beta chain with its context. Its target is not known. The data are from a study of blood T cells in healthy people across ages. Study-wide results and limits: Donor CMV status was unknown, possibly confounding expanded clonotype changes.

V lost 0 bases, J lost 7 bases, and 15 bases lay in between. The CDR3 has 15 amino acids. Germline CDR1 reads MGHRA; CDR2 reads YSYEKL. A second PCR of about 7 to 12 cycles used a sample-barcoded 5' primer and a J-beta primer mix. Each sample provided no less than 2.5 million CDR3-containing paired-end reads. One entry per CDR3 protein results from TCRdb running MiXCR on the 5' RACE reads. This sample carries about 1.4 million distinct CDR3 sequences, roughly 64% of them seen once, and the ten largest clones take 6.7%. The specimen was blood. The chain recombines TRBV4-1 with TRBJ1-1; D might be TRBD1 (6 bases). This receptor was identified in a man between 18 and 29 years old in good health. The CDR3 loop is CASSQESGQGNEAFF. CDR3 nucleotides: TGCGCCAGCAGCCAAGAGTCTGGCCAGGGGAATGAAGCTTTCTTT.